The T cell receptor (beta chain) under discussion was sequenced for a study of OX40 agonist ivuxolimab in advanced cancers. CDR3 size: 14 residues. Looked up from germline, CDR1 is SGHTA and CDR2 is FQGNSA. Profiling relied on immunoSEQ multiplex PCR, and the TCRdb table lists in-frame clones only, not all of them. The table lists about 38,000 clones, about 92% of them singletons. As regards this clone: The antigen remains unidentified. At one end the junction does not follow the germline gene, possibly because of a read error. This sample includes further DNA sequences coding for the same CDR3.

General study results and limits: At doses 0.1 to 3.0 mg/kg, CD4+ and CD8+ clones expanded. Normalized T-cell clonal expansion was also low in a subset of nonresponders. Antigen targets of the expanded peripheral T cells went undetermined.

The chain couples TRBV7-2 to TRBJ1-1; no definite D call. Sequencing used CD4+ or CD8+ T cells sorted from blood, obtained in a trial of the OX40 agonist ivuxolimab. The origin of this receptor is an adult with an advanced solid tumor such as melanoma, head and neck, liver or kidney cancer. The CDR3 sequence: CASSPLPGETEAFF. The CDR3 bases are TGTGCCAGCAGCCCCCTCCCGGGTGAAACTGAAGCCTTCTTT.